This T cell receptor beta chain was recovered during a study of T cell responses to AZD1222 COVID-19 vaccine (dated by TCRdb to the early 2020s). With respect to the entire study: A total of more than 230 trial participants underwent TCR sequencing, of whom 207 received two doses of AZD1222 and about 25 received two doses of the MenACWY control vaccine. Enrollment into the trials was organized by age into subgroups of 18-55, 56-69 and 70-plus years, and those subgroups contained approximately 150, 30 and 60 TCR-sequenced participants, respectively.

The CDR3 spans 16 residues, from the cysteine through the phenylalanine. Kept here is only the CDR3 DNA, which spans 48 bases and is read in frame from base 1. V is shortened by 3 bases, J by 2 bases, and the region joining them spans 15 bases. CDR1 and CDR2 were assigned from the germline V gene as SGHDN and FVKESK. Remarks on this clone: Its antigen target is currently unknown. No much larger clonotype is one base removed from it; base qualities were not supplied.

Findings and caveats that apply to the study as a whole: Participants were mostly white British, with more females than males. The authors suggested clonal diversity may have been underestimated. After two AZD1222 doses, both the breadth and the depth of spike-specific TCRs were significantly higher than at day 0 and than in MenACWY recipients. Conclusions about previously exposed vaccinees are limited, since just a handful of AZD1222 recipients were seropositive for SARS-CoV-2 at baseline. Nearly half of unique spike-specific TCRs reportedly recognized epitopes outside regions mutated in the B.1.351 and B.1.1.7 variants. The 56-69-year group was small, and its depth increase did not reach significance, likely because of low power. Because no day 14 peak-response samples were available, repertoires were characterized only after the peak T cell response. Vaccine-associated CD4 TCRs spanned the whole spike protein, with dominant responses in regions 160-218 and 743-854.

The CDR3 regions of human TCRbeta chains were analyzed by immunosequencing. Per the original workflow: TCRs in the repertoires were compared against a reference library of SARS-CoV-2-specific TCRs that had been generated with the MIRA antigen-specificity platform. Breadth was defined as the fraction of unique TCRs that were SARS-CoV-2-associated, and depth was defined as the fraction of total T cells that were SARS-CoV-2-associated. Using the MIRA data, each spike-specific TCR was mapped to the spike region that the TCR reacts to and placed in a CD4 or CD8 class. Log10-transformed breadth and depth values were compared by one-way ANOVA with Sidak's multiple comparisons tests. TCRdb took this table from immuneACCESS and kept in-frame rearrangements with V and J called. Such tables lack part of the clones; where checked against another copy, unresolved V genes explain under half of the gap, and the rest is unexplained. That table is the source of V, J and clone size, and D and trimming were worked out from the DNA. The sample table holds tens of thousands of clones, of which approximately 80% were seen once. Roughly 5.2% of the sample lies in the top ten.

The sample's time point label is to be understood as: about 28 days (+/-7) after the second vaccine dose. AZD1222 recipients given second doses at about 4 weeks or at about 12 weeks were pooled, since spike-specific TCR depth and breadth were not found to differ between the two schedules. Vaccinee samples were obtained from the UK trials COV001 and COV002, which included a single-blind randomized controlled phase 2/3 trial of AZD1222 (ChAdOx1 nCoV-19) in healthy adults. For TCRbeta chain sequencing, PBMC samples were collected from trial participants at day 0 and at day 28 after the second dose. Rearrangement joined TRBV14 to TRBJ2-3, with TRBD1 tentatively as D gene (6 bases match). The receptor comes from an adult who received the AZD1222 COVID-19 vaccine. Source: peripheral blood, taken 28 days after the second AZD1222 dose. The CDR3: CASSQRRDTTTDTQYF. The base sequence is TGTGCCAGCAGCCAGCGCCGGGACACCACCACAGATACGCAGTATTTT.